A single sample gave rise to the 11 T cell receptor beta chains below, sequenced in a study of tumor and adjacent non-tumor tissue in lung cancer. RNA was extracted from bulk tissue without any cell sorting. TCRbeta libraries were built with three rounds of nested PCR, modified from ARM-PCR. TCRdb fed the multiplex PCR reads into MiXCR, producing one record per CDR3 protein. The sample yields approximately 140,000 distinct CDR3 sequences, around 61% seen once. The sample was lung tumor tissue. The receptors stem from a man in his sixties with small cell lung cancer.

This clonotype was detected a few times. One base away lies a much larger clone, so this may be a sequencing read error. The rearrangement joins TRBV10-3 to TRBJ2-7; the match to TRBD2 covers 8 bases. The CDR3 runs 13 residues. Germline V gene lookup returns CDR1 ENHRY and CDR2 SYGVKD. CDR3 coding DNA: TGTGCCATCAGTGCCGGGGGGGGGTACGAGCGGTACGTC. It specifies CAISAGGGYERYV.

This clonotype turned up a few times. One base away lies a much larger clone, so this may be a sequencing read error. V is TRBV20-1 and J is TRBJ1-5; a weak D match, TRBD1 (5 bases). Germline values: CDR1 DFQATT, CDR2 SNEGSKA (reference sequence). Trimming took off 3 bases at V and 3 bases at J, with 15 bases between the two ends. The CDR3 is made up of 15 amino acids. CDR3 coding DNA: TGCAGTGCTAGCCGACAGCCTCCTCCCAATCAGCCCCAGCATTTT. It encodes CSASRQPPPNQPQHF.

On this clonotype itself: A much larger clone lies a single base off, so this may be a read error. This chain joins TRBV29-1 and TRBJ2-3; perhaps TRBD2 as D (6 bases). Looked up from germline, CDR1 is SQVTM and CDR2 is ANQGSEA. This CDR3 is built from 15 residues. The CDR3 coding sequence is TGCAGCGTTGAGGGTGGGAGGATTAGCACAGATATGCAGTATTTT. It encodes CSVEGGRISTDMQYF.

Of note for this clonotype: The junction does not match germline at one end; this may be a read error. The chain uses TRBV7-9 and TRBJ1-2; D may be TRBD1 (6 bases). Looked up from germline, CDR1 is SEHNR and CDR2 is FQNEAQ (reference sequence). This CDR3 has 12 residues. DNA for the CDR3: TGTGTCAGCATCTTGGGGGCCGCTGGCTACACCTTC. Encoded protein: CVSILGAAGYTF.

This CDR3 is CASGRTSGRASVQFF. CDR3 nucleotide sequence: TGCGCCAGCGGCCGAACTAGCGGGAGGGCCTCTGTGCAGTTCTTC. The chain employs TRBV10-1 and TRBJ2-1; 13 nucleotides match TRBD2. The CDR3 sequence is 15 residues long. The junction had 13 bases not matched to a gene; V was cut back by 8 bases and J by 12 bases. CDR1 is WNHNN and CDR2 is SYGVQD in the germline V gene (reference sequence).

This clonotype was observed a few times. V and J are TRBV7-9 and TRBJ2-1, with 10 bases matching TRBD2. The CDR3 runs to 17 residues. V lost 4 bases, J lost 7 bases, and 13 bases stayed unmatched. The V gene's germline CDR1 is SEHNR and CDR2 FQNEAQ (reference sequence). CDR3 nucleotide sequence: TGTGCCAGCAGCTCCCCAGGACTAGCGGCCCCCCAGAATGAGCAGTTCTTC. It yields the protein CASSSPGLAAPQNEQFF.

This clonotype occurred many times. This chain joins TRBV6-1 and TRBJ1-6; no clear D gene. This CDR3 comprises 14 residues. Germline CDR1 reads MNHNS; CDR2 reads SASEGT. Trimming cost V 2 bases and J 9 bases, with 11 bases left between them. The CDR3 region has the DNA TGTGCCAGCAGTGAAATCCCCGGTGGTTCACCCCTCCACTTT. This encodes CASSEIPGGSPLHF.

CDR3 region: CASSRQGENSYEQYF. CDR3 sequence (DNA): TGCGCCAGCAGCCGGCAGGGAGAAAACTCCTACGAGCAGTACTTC. V and J are TRBV4-1 and TRBJ2-7, with D perhaps being TRBD1 or TRBD2 (5 bases each). Trimming removed 4 bases at V and 0 bases at J, with 13 bases between. Per the germline V gene, CDR1 is MGHRA and CDR2 is YSYEKL. CDR3 length: 15 residues.

As for this clonotype: A read error may be the cause here, since a much bigger clone is one base away. The chain combines TRBV29-1 with TRBJ2-1, with 11 bases lining up with TRBD1. V lost 7 bases to trimming and J lost 9 bases; unmatched junction nucleotides: 14. Germline-derived CDR1 and CDR2 are SQVTM and ANQGSEA. CDR3 length equals 15 residues. CDR3 sequence reads: CSGNMLDRGLLEQFF. CDR3 DNA sequence: TGCAGCGGAAATATGCTGGACAGGGGGCTCCTTGAGCAGTTCTTC.

V and J are TRBV5-6 and TRBJ2-3; 7 positions agree with TRBD2. Germline CDR1 is SGHDT and CDR2 is YYEEEE. V dropped 7 bases and J dropped 5; count of bases not matched to a gene: 13. This CDR3 has 15 residues. The CDR3 sequence: CASSWTGGSLDTQYF. The CDR3 DNA is TGTGCCAGCTCCTGGACTGGCGGGAGTCTAGATACGCAGTATTTT.

A word on this clonotype: At one end the junction does not follow the germline gene, possibly because of a read error. The J gene is TRBJ2-5, the V gene TRBV4-1; 7 nucleotides agree with TRBD2. Per the germline V gene, CDR1 is MGHRA and CDR2 is YSYEKL. The CDR3 extends over 14 amino acids. Written as DNA, the CDR3 is TGCGCCAGCAGCCAAGGACTAGCACAAGGGACCCAGTACTTC. As protein: CASSQGLAQGTQYF.